These T cell receptor beta chains were read from a single sample in a study of T-cell memory formation after mild COVID-19. MiXCR, run by TCRdb on the 5' RACE reads, gives a single entry per CDR3 protein. Found here are fewer than 300,000 distinct CDR3 sequences, 18% of them singletons; the top ten hold 20% to 25%. Sequencing was carried out using PBMCs or a T cell subset sorted from them (not recorded which). The origin of the receptors is a man aged 18 to 35 who had mild COVID-19 (a few samples of this study predate the infection). Cell type and time point are not known. Both conserved end residues are part of each CDR3. A D gene is named only where the DNA matches it firmly. The size entry is marked missing in some rows and otherwise reads once, few, many or a size class.

clone_size j_call v_call d_call cdr3_aa cdr3_nt
few TRBJ2-5 TRBV4-2 TRBD2 CASSQDWAGGLSKTQYF TGTGCCAGCAGCCAAGATTGGGCGGGGGGGCTTAGTAAGACCCAGTACTTC
few TRBJ2-5 TRBV4-1 . CASSHWKAASKETQYF TGCGCCAGCAGCCATTGGAAAGCGGCCTCCAAAGAGACCCAGTACTTC
. TRBJ2-1 TRBV2 . CASSEEGAYNEQFF TGTGCCAGCAGTGAAGAAGGGGCCTACAATGAGCAGTTCTTC
. TRBJ1-2 TRBV5-1 . CASRTDSSYGYTF TGCGCCAGCAGAACTGACAGTTCCTATGGCTACACCTTC
many TRBJ1-2 TRBV7-9 . CASHSRATYGYTF TGTGCCAGCCACTCGAGGGCGACTTATGGCTACACCTTC
. TRBJ2-2 TRBV9 . CASSPIQGTGELFF TGTGCCAGCAGCCCTATACAGGGTACCGGGGAGCTGTTTTTT
. TRBJ1-2 TRBV12-3/TRBV12-4 . CASIPSGGNYGYTF TGTGCCAGCATCCCTTCGGGGGGCAACTATGGCTACACCTTC
. TRBJ2-5 TRBV7-3 TRBD2 CASSPYSGGLEETQYF TGTGCCAGCAGCCCCTACAGCGGGGGCTTGGAAGAGACCCAGTACTTC
few TRBJ2-5 TRBV5-1 TRBD1 CASSFAGGEETQYF TGCGCCAGCAGCTTTGCAGGGGGCGAGGAGACCCAGTACTTC
. TRBJ2-2 TRBV7-9 . CASRAGATGELFF TGTGCCAGCAGGGCAGGGGCCACCGGGGAGCTGTTTTTT
few TRBJ1-6 TRBV6-2/TRBV6-3 . CASSYGTPGNSPLHF TGTGCCAGCAGTTACGGGACCCCGGGAAATTCACCCCTCCACTTT
. TRBJ2-1 TRBV5-1 TRBD2 CASSLVAGGALEQFF TGCGCCAGCAGCTTGGTCGCGGGGGGGGCCCTTGAGCAGTTCTTC
. TRBJ2-5 TRBV7-2 . CASSSRSGTQETQYF TGTGCCAGCAGCTCCCGGTCAGGGACGCAAGAGACCCAGTACTTC
few TRBJ1-1 TRBV7-6 TRBD1 CASSPGTGYNTEAFF TGTGCCAGCAGCCCCGGGACAGGGTACAACACTGAAGCTTTCTTT
few TRBJ2-1 TRBV9 . CASSVESRDEQFF TGTGCCAGCAGCGTAGAGTCGAGGGATGAGCAGTTCTTC
. TRBJ1-2 TRBV4-2 . CASSPSTGGRYNYGYTF TGTGCCAGCAGCCCATCTACCGGGGGGCGTTACAACTATGGCTACACCTTC
few TRBJ2-5 TRBV7-2 TRBD2 CASRLAGQETQYF TGTGCCAGCAGACTAGCGGGCCAAGAGACCCAGTACTTC
few TRBJ2-5 TRBV12-3/TRBV12-4 TRBD1 CASYGQGQETQYF TGTGCCAGCTACGGACAGGGGCAAGAGACCCAGTACTTC
. TRBJ2-5 TRBV10-3 TRBD2 CAIRGLAEETQYF TGTGCCATCAGGGGACTAGCGGAAGAGACCCAGTACTTC
. TRBJ2-2 TRBV6-5 TRBD1 CASRRQGLGELFF TGTGCCAGCAGACGACAGGGGTTGGGGGAGCTGTTTTTT
. TRBJ2-6 TRBV9 . CASSVGWQGGAGANVLTF TGTGCCAGCAGCGTAGGATGGCAGGGAGGAGCTGGGGCCAACGTCCTGACTTTC
few TRBJ2-5 TRBV12-3/TRBV12-4 TRBD1 CASSPWNRGRGETQYF TGTGCCAGCAGTCCCTGGAACAGGGGGCGCGGAGAGACCCAGTACTTC
few TRBJ1-1 TRBV7-2 . CASSYLAQGHTEAFF TGTGCCAGCAGCTACTTAGCCCAGGGGCACACTGAAGCTTTCTTT
. TRBJ1-1 TRBV5-1 . CASSLVGKAEAFF TGCGCCAGCAGCTTGGTAGGGAAGGCTGAAGCTTTCTTT
many TRBJ1-5 TRBV6-2/TRBV6-3 . CASSYDLSGQPQHF TGTGCCAGCAGTTACGATTTATCGGGGCAGCCCCAGCATTTT
many TRBJ2-5 TRBV7-2 . CASSLVVGLGQETQYF TGTGCCAGCAGCTTAGTAGTTGGCCTCGGGCAAGAGACCCAGTACTTC
few TRBJ2-7 TRBV9 . CASSVEGDPRWGEQYF TGTGCCAGCAGCGTAGAGGGGGACCCCCGCTGGGGCGAGCAGTACTTC
. TRBJ2-1 TRBV5-1 TRBD2 CASSPLAGDSYNEQFF TGCGCCAGCAGCCCTCTAGCGGGGGACTCCTACAATGAGCAGTTCTTC
. TRBJ1-2 TRBV20-1 . CSARDLGGVYGYTF TGCAGTGCTAGAGATCTGGGAGGAGTCTATGGCTACACCTTC
. TRBJ2-1 TRBV5-1 TRBD2 CASSGDAGAYNEQFF TGCGCCAGCAGCGGGGATGCGGGGGCCTACAATGAGCAGTTCTTC
. TRBJ2-2 TRBV10-3 . CAVGTSQSGELFF TGTGCCGTGGGAACTAGCCAGTCCGGGGAGCTGTTTTTT
once TRBJ2-2 TRBV2 . CASRRLAGELFF TGTGCCAGCAGAAGACTAGCCGGGGAGCTGTTTTTT
many TRBJ2-1 TRBV4-3 TRBD2 CASSRTSGEGWEQFF TGCGCCAGCAGCCGAACTAGCGGGGAGGGCTGGGAGCAGTTCTTC
few TRBJ2-5 TRBV12-3/TRBV12-4 . CASSPTSTETQYF TGTGCCAGCAGCCCCACTAGTACAGAGACCCAGTACTTC
few TRBJ1-1 TRBV20-1 . CSARDSSLNTEAFF TGCAGTGCTAGAGATTCCAGTCTTAACACTGAAGCTTTCTTT
. TRBJ2-3 TRBV6-5 . CASSPVAVASTDTQYF TGTGCCAGCAGCCCCGTCGCGGTTGCTAGCACAGATACGCAGTATTTT
few TRBJ2-1 TRBV19 TRBD2 CASRKAGDPRLGEQFF TGTGCCAGTAGAAAAGCGGGGGACCCCCGCCTTGGTGAGCAGTTCTTC
. TRBJ2-7 TRBV12-3/TRBV12-4 . CASSLVRGFSSF TGTGCCAGCAGTTTAGTTCGGGGGTTTTCATCCTTC
. TRBJ1-1 TRBV20-1 . CSARQGGRLNTEAFF TGCAGTGCTAGGCAAGGAGGTAGACTGAACACTGAAGCTTTCTTT
. TRBJ2-3 TRBV29-1 . CSGKRLLGEGTDTQYF TGCAGCGGGAAACGACTTCTCGGGGAGGGCACAGATACGCAGTATTTT
. TRBJ1-6 TRBV7-9 TRBD1 CASSQGQGRSPLHF TGTGCCAGCAGCCAGGGACAGGGGCGTTCACCCCTCCACTTT